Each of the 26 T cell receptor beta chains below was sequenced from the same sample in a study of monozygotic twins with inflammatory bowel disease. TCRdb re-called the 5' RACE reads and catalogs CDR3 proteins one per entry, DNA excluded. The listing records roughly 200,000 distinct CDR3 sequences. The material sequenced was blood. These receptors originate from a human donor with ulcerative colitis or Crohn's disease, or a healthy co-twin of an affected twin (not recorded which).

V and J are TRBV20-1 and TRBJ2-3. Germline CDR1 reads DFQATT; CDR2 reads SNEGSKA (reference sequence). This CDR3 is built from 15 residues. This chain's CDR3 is CSARDSKETRDTQYF.

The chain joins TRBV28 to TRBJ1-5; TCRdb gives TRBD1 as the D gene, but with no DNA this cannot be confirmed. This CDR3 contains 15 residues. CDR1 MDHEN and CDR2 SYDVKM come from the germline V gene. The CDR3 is CASSSDRDRAQPQHF.

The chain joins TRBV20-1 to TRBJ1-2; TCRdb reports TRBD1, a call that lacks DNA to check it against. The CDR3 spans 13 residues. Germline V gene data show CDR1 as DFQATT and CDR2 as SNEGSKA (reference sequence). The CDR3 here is CSAFRDSSYGYTF.

The CDR3 reads CASSPGQGFFGYTF. The chain employs TRBV5-1 and TRBJ1-2; TCRdb lists TRBD1, though no DNA is available to test this call. CDR3 length: 14 residues. CDR1 and CDR2 (germline): SGHRS, YFSETQ. The full variable domain, in which reference TRBV5-1 and TRBJ1-2 provide the parts outside the CDR3, is KAGVTQTPRYLIKTRGQQVTLSCSPISGHRSVSWYQQTPGQGLQFLFEYFSETQRNKGNFPGRFSGRQFSNSRSEMNVSTLELGDSALYLCASSPGQGFFGYTFGSGTRLTVV.

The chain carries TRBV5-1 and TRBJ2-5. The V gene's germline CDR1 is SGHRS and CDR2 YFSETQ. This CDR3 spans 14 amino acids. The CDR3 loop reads CASSLGDMVETQYF.

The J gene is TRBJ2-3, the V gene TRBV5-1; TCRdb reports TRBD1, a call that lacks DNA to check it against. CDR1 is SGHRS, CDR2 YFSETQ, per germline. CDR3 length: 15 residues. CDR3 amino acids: CASRRDGTPTDTQYF. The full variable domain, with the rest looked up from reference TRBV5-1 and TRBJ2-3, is KAGVTQTPRYLIKTRGQQVTLSCSPISGHRSVSWYQQTPGQGLQFLFEYFSETQRNKGNFPGRFSGRQFSNSRSEMNVSTLELGDSALYLCASRRDGTPTDTQYFGPGTRLTVL.

CDR3 protein: CASSWGDRGTEAFF. The chain has TRBV5-5 and TRBJ1-1; lacking DNA, the TRBD1 call made by TCRdb goes unchecked. Germline assignment: CDR1 SGHKS and CDR2 YYEKEE (reference sequence). The CDR3 is 14 amino acids.

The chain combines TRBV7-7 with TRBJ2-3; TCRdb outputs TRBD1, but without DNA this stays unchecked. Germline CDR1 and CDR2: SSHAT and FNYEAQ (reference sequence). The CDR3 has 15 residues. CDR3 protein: CASSFGQGPTDTQYF.

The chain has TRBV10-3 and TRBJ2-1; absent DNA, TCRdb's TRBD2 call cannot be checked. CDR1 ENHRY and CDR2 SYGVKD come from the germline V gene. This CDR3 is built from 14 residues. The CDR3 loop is CATGTLTEINEQFF.

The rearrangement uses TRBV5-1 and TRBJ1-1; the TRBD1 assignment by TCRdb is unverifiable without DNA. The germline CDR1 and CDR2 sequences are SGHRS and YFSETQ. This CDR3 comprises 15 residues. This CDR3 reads CASSLWGQGSTEAFF.

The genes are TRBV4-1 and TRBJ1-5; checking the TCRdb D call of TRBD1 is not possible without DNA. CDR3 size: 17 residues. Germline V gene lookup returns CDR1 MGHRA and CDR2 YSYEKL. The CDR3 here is CASSQGTGTVLNQPQHF.

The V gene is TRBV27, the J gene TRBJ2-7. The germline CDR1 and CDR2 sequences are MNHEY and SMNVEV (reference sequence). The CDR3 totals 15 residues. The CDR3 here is CASSLNQAGSYEQYF.

The CDR3 loop is CASSSWGTEAFF. The chain couples TRBV12-3 or TRBV12-4 to TRBJ1-1. The CDR3 runs to 12 residues.

The CDR3 protein is CASRGSGSYYEQYF. The chain carries TRBV28 and TRBJ2-7. The CDR3 totals 14 residues. The germline V gene has CDR1 MDHEN and CDR2 SYDVKM.

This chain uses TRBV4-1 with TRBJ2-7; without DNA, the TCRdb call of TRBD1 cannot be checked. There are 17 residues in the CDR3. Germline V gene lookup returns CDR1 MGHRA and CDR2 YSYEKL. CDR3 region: CASRAKNIRDSSYEQYF.

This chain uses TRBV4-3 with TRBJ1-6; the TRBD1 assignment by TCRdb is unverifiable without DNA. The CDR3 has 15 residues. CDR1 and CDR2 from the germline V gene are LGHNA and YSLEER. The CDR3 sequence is CASSQEPGFSSPLHF.

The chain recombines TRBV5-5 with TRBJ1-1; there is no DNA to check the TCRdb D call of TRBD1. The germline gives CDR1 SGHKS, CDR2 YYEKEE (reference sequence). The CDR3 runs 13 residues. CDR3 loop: CASSLDPGTEAFF.

This CDR3 reads CASSLGISGGSDTQYF. The gene calls are TRBV7-8 and TRBJ2-3; TCRdb names TRBD2, which stays unverified in the absence of DNA. Germline V CDR1 and CDR2: SGHVS, FQNEAQ. This CDR3 has 16 residues. The full variable domain, rest sourced from reference TRBV7-8 and TRBJ2-3, is GAGVSQSPRYKVAKRGQDVALRCDPISGHVSLFWYQQALGQGPEFLTYFQNEAQLDKSGLPSDRFFAERPEGSVSTLKIQRTQQEDSAVYLCASSLGISGGSDTQYFGPGTRLTVL.

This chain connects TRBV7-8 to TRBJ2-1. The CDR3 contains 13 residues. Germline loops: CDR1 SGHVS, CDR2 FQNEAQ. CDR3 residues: CASSLRRDNEQFF.

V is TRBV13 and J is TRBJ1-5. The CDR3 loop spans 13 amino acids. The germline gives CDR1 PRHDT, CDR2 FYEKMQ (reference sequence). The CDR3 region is CASSLGYNQPQHF.

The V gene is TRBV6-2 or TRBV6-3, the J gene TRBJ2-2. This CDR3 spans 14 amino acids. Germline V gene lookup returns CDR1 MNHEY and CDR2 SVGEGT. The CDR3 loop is CATKASGSNWELFF.

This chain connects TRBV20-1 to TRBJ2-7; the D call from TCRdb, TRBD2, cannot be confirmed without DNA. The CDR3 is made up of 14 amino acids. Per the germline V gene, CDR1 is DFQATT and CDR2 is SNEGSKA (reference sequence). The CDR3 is CSARRWDFAYEQYF.

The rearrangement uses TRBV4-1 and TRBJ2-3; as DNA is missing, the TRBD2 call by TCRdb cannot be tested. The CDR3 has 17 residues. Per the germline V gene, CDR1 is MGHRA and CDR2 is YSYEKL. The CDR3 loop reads CASSQDVTSGGPRLQYF.

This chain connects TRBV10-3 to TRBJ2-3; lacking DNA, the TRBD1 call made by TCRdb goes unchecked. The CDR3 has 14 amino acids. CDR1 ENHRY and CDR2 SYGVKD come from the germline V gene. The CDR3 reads CATGAAETLDTQYF.

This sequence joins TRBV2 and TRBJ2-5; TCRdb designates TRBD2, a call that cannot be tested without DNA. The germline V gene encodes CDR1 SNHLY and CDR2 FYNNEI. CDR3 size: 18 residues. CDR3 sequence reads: CASRYGSGGAARCETQYF.

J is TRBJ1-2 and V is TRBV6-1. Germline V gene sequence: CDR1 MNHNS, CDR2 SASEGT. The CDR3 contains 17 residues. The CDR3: CASSESGSTGRSYGYTF.